This TCR beta chain derives from a study of cytomegalovirus exposure and HLA in healthy donors. Study information: Membership in the Caucasian-associated ancestry cluster was found for 81% of roughly 360 genotyped donors.

The PCR contained 60 Vbeta and 13 Jbeta primers. The table came from immunoSEQ multiplex PCR; TCRdb's copy has only in-frame clones and leaves some out. The profile shows about 160,000 clones, about 85% of them singletons. This clone was seen a single time. Trimming stripped 4 bases from V and 1 base from J, with 14 bases between. This CDR3 comprises 15 residues. Germline V gives CDR1 SQVTM, CDR2 ANQGSEA. The TCR sequence derives from a boy younger than 10 in good health and CMV-seronegative. The rearrangement uses TRBV29-1 and TRBJ1-5; the D gene is possibly TRBD1 (6 bases). The sequencing input was PBMCs. This chain's CDR3 is CSVGEQGGSNQPQHF. The CDR3 DNA reads as TGCAGCGTTGGAGAACAGGGTGGCAGCAATCAGCCCCAGCATTTT.